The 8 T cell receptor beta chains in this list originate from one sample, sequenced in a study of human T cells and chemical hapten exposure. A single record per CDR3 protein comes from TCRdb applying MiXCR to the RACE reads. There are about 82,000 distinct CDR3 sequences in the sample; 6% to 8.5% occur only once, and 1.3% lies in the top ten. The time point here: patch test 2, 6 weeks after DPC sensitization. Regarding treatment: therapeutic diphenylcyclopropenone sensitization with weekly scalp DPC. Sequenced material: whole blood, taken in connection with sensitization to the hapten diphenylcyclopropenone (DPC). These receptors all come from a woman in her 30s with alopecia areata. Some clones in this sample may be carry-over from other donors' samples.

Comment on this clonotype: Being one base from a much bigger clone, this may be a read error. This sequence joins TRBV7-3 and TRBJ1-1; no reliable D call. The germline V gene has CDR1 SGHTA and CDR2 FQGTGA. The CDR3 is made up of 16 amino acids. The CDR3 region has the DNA TGTGCCAACAGCCCAAAGGGTGGGCAGATCGGCACTGAAGCTTTCTTT. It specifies CANSPKGGQIGTEAFF. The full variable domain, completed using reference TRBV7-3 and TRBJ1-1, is GAGVSQTPSNKVTEKGKYVELRCDPISGHTALYWYRQSLGQGPEFLIYFQGTGAADDSGLPNDRFFAVRPEGSVSTLKIQRTERGDSAVYLCANSPKGGQIGTEAFFGQGTRLTVV.

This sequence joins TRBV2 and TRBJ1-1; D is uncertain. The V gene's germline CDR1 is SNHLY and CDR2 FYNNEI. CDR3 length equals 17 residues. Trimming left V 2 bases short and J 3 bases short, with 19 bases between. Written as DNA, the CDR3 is TGTGCCAGCAGTGAATATGGCACCCCGCGAAGCTACACTGAAGCTTTCTTT. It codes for CASSEYGTPRSYTEAFF.

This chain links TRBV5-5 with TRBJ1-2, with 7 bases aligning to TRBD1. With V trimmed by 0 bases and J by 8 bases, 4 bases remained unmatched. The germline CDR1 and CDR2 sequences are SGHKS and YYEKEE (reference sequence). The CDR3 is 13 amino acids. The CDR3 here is CASSLDRGIGYTF. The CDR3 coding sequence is TGTGCCAGCAGCTTGGACAGGGGCATCGGCTACACCTTC. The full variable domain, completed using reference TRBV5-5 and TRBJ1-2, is DAGVTQSPTHLIKTRGQQVTLRCSPISGHKSVSWYQQVLGQGPQFIFQYYEKEERGRGNFPDRFSARQFPNYSSELNVNALLLGDSALYLCASSLDRGIGYTFGSGTRLTVV.

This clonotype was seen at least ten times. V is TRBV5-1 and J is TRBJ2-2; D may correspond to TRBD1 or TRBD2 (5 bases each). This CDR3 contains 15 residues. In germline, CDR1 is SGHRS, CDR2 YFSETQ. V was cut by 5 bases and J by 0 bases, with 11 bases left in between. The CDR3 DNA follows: TGCGCCAGCAGGCTGGGACGGACGAACACCGGGGAGCTGTTTTTT. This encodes CASRLGRTNTGELFF.

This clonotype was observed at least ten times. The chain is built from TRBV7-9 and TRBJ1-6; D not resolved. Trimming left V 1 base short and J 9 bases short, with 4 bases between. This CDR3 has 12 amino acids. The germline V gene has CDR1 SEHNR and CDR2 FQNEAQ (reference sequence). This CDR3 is CASSLGGSPLHF. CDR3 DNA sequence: TGTGCCAGCAGCTTAGGTGGTTCACCCCTCCACTTT.

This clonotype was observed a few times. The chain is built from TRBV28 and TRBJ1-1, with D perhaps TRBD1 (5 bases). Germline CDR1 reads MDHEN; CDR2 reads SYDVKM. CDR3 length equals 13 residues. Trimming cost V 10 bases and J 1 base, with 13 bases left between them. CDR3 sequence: CATLGRPNTEAFF. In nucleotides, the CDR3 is TGTGCCACCCTGGGGCGACCGAACACTGAAGCTTTCTTT.

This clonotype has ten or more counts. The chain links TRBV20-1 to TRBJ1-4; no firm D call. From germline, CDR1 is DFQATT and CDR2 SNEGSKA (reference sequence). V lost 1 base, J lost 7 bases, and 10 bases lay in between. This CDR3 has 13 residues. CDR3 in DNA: TGCAGTGCTAGAGGAGACGGGCTTGAAAAACTGTTTTTT. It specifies CSARGDGLEKLFF.

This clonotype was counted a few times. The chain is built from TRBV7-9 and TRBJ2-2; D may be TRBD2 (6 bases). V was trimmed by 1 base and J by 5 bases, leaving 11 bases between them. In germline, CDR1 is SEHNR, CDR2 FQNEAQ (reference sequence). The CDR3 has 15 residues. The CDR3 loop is CASSLVRGTTGELFF. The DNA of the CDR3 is TGTGCCAGCAGCTTAGTTCGGGGGACGACCGGGGAGCTGTTTTTT.